The 11 T cell receptor beta chains in this list originate from one sample, sequenced in a study of cytomegalovirus exposure and HLA in healthy donors. Vbeta (60) and Jbeta (13) primers were used in the PCR. Assay used: immunoSEQ multiplex PCR; TCRdb lists only in-frame clones, some missing. The repertoire holds tens of thousands of clones, with about 7.6% as singletons. The sample taken for sequencing was PBMCs. Receptors originate from a man over 45 in good health and CMV-seronegative.

The chain joins TRBV30 to TRBJ1-3, with unresolved D. Germline CDR1 reads GTSNPN; CDR2 reads SVGIG (reference sequence). The CDR3 extends over 14 amino acids. V gave up 7 bases and J gave up 0 bases, with 13 bases separating them. The chain's CDR3 is CASGVGFSGNTIYF. As DNA, the CDR3 is TGTGCCTCCGGGGTCGGTTTCTCTGGAAACACCATATATTTT.

The gene calls are TRBV6-6 and TRBJ1-2; 7 nucleotides align to TRBD1. Per germline, CDR1 MNHNY and CDR2 SVGAGI (reference sequence). The CDR3 totals 14 residues. The trim removed 6 bases at V and 8 bases at J, leaving 12 bases unmatched. The CDR3 protein is CASSPGTAGGGYTF. The DNA for the CDR3 is TGTGCCAGCAGCCCCGGGACAGCTGGGGGGGGCTACACCTTC.

This clone was seen only a few times. The rearrangement joins TRBV7-6 to TRBJ2-7; tentatively, D is TRBD1 (6 bases). Germline V CDR1 and CDR2: SGHVS, FNYEAQ. There are 15 residues in the CDR3. The germline V and J ends were trimmed by 4 bases and 0 bases, with 13 bases remaining between them. CDR3 sequence: CASSSGTLSSYEQYF. Written as DNA, the CDR3 is TGTGCCAGCAGCTCCGGGACACTTAGCTCCTACGAGCAGTACTTC.

Written as DNA, the CDR3 is TGTGCCAGCAGCTATGGGGACAGGGGGCTCGAGCAGTACTTC. Translation gives CASSYGDRGLEQYF. This sequence joins TRBV11-2 and TRBJ2-7, with TRBD1 matching over 12 bases. After removal of 4 bases from V and 6 bases from J, the junction contained 4 bases not matched to a gene. In germline, CDR1 is SGHAT, CDR2 FQNNGV. The CDR3 sequence is 14 residues long. Together with reference TRBV11-2 and TRBJ2-7, the CDR3 gives the full variable domain: EAGVAQSPRYKIIEKRQSVAFWCNPISGHATLYWYQQILGQGPKLLIQFQNNGVVDDSQLPKDRFSAERLKGVDSTLKIQPAKLEDSAVYLCASSYGDRGLEQYFGPGTRLTVT.

Ten or more counts support this clone. The chain joins TRBV6-1 to TRBJ1-1, with a possible D match to TRBD1 (6 bases). Germline CDR1 and CDR2: MNHNS and SASEGT. V lost 3 bases to trimming and J lost 1 base, with 9 bases between them. The CDR3 is 14 amino acids. The CDR3 DNA sequence: TGTGCCAGCAGTGAGGGACACGAGAACACTGAAGCTTTCTTT. Amino acid sequence: CASSEGHENTEAFF.

This rearrangement joins TRBV12-1 to TRBJ2-1; the table gives TRBD2 as D, unverified against the DNA. TRBV12-1 is annotated as a pseudogene. The CDR3 loop spans 18 amino acids. CDR3 bases: TGTGCCAGCAGCTTTGCGCGATATGTGGGAGGGTCGGAGAATGAGCAGTTCTTC. It is translated as CASSFARYVGGSENEQFF.

In this sample, this clone turned up a few times. The chain has TRBV5-4 and TRBJ1-1; D remains unclear. The V gene lost 0 bases and the J gene lost 1 base, with 7 bases spanning the gap. The germline V gene has CDR1 SGHNT and CDR2 YYREEE (reference sequence). The CDR3 contains 14 residues. The CDR3 region has the DNA TGTGCCAGCAGCTTGGGACTCACGAACACTGAAGCTTTCTTT. Translation: CASSLGLTNTEAFF.

This chain joins TRBV4-2 and TRBJ1-4; D uncertain. Germline values: CDR1 LGHNA, CDR2 YNFKEQ. This CDR3 comprises 17 residues. V dropped 4 bases and J dropped 8 bases, with 23 bases sitting between them. CDR3 sequence reads: CASSRNFGGGRGEKLFF. Here the CDR3 DNA reads TGTGCCAGCAGCCGTAATTTTGGTGGAGGGAGAGGGGAAAAACTGTTTTTT.

The chain recombines TRBV11-2 with TRBJ2-1, with D possibly being TRBD2 (6 bases). The CDR3 loop spans 16 amino acids. Germline CDR1 reads SGHAT; CDR2 reads FQNNGV. The ends were cut back, 0 bases at V and 8 bases at J, with 17 bases in the middle. The CDR3 coding sequence is TGTGCCAGCAGCTTAGATAGTCGGGGACTCGGGGATGAGCAGTTCTTC. Protein: CASSLDSRGLGDEQFF.

The chain recombines TRBV5-8 with TRBJ1-6, with 9 nucleotides matching TRBD1. V trimming: 2 bases; J trimming: 6 bases; junction bases outside the gene matches: 3. Looked up from germline, CDR1 is SGHTS and CDR2 is YDEGEE. CDR3 size: 15 residues. CDR3 coding DNA: TGTGCCAGCAGCTTACAGGGGGCTGGTAATTCACCCCTCCACTTT. Translation gives CASSLQGAGNSPLHF.

A few counts support this clone. J is TRBJ2-7 and V is TRBV7-9, with D uncertain. The V gene lost 4 bases and the J gene lost 0 bases, with 7 bases spanning the gap. Germline CDR1 SEHNR, CDR2 FQNEAQ (reference sequence). This CDR3 has 13 amino acids. The CDR3 nucleotides read TGTGCCAGCAGCTCGCAGGCCTCCTACGAGCAGTACTTC. Amino acid sequence: CASSSQASYEQYF.